Following are 13 T cell receptor beta chains from one sample sequenced in a study of identical twins. TCRdb processed the 5' RACE reads anew with MiXCR; each CDR3 protein has one entry. This sample has hundreds of thousands of distinct CDR3 sequences, with 21% found just once. These records were also assigned to another study, of T cells expressing NK-cell markers.

Sequencing was done on a sample of PBMCs. These receptors were taken from a young woman in good health.

This clonotype was recorded many times. V is TRBV20-1 and J is TRBJ2-5, with a tentative D call TRBD1 (7 bases). Trimming stripped 0 bases from V and 4 bases from J, with 12 bases between. Per germline, CDR1 DFQATT and CDR2 SNEGSKA (reference sequence). The CDR3 consists of 14 residues. The CDR3 is CSARDQGGRETQYF. The CDR3 DNA follows: TGCAGTGCTAGAGATCAGGGGGGAAGAGAGACCCAGTACTTC.

The chain has TRBV7-9 and TRBJ2-7; no firm D call. The CDR3 length is 12 residues. Germline V gene data show CDR1 as SEHNR and CDR2 as FQNEAQ (reference sequence). V lost 7 bases, J lost 2 bases, and 9 bases lay in between. The CDR3 sequence: CASTPGAYEQYF. In DNA form, the CDR3 reads TGTGCCAGCACCCCCGGCGCCTACGAGCAGTACTTC.

Comment on this clonotype: At one boundary the junction diverges from the germline segment, which might be a read error. The V gene is TRBV3-1, the J gene TRBJ2-7, with D possibly matching TRBD1 (6 bases). Per germline, CDR1 LGHDT and CDR2 YNNKEL (reference sequence). The CDR3 covers 15 residues. The CDR3 region has the DNA TGTGCCAGCTGCCAAGATATGAACAGGGCCTACGAGCAGTACTTC. It specifies CASCQDMNRAYEQYF.

The CDR3 spells CASSGSSGNTGELFF. CDR3 sequence (DNA): TGTGCCAGCAGCGGATCTAGCGGAAACACCGGGGAGCTGTTTTTT. The chain has TRBV9 and TRBJ2-2; 7 nucleotides agree with TRBD2. The CDR3 consists of 15 residues. The V gene end was trimmed by 3 bases and the J gene end by 2 bases; junction bases not matched to a gene: 4. Germline V gene lookup returns CDR1 SGDLS and CDR2 YYNGEE.

This clonotype was counted only a few times. J is TRBJ1-2 and V is TRBV7-6; no clear D. Germline CDR1 and CDR2: SGHVS and FNYEAQ. Trimming pared 2 bases from V and 6 bases from J, leaving 13 bases between. CDR3 length equals 14 residues. The CDR3 here is CASSLIAAGDGYTF. The CDR3 coding sequence is TGTGCCAGCAGCTTAATCGCCGCAGGAGATGGCTACACCTTC.

This clonotype has only a few counts. The genes are TRBV12-3 or TRBV12-4 and TRBJ2-5; 9 nucleotides align to TRBD1. This CDR3 is built from 15 residues. Losses at the gene ends were 4 bases for V and 4 bases for J; bases not matched to a gene: 7. In DNA form, the CDR3 reads TGTGCCAGCAGTTACGGACAGGGGAGGGGAGAGACCCAGTACTTC. Its protein is CASSYGQGRGETQYF.

The chain employs TRBV30 and TRBJ2-7, with a possible D match to TRBD2 (5 bases). The germline V gene has CDR1 GTSNPN and CDR2 SVGIG (reference sequence). V was trimmed by 4 bases and J by 0 bases, leaving 10 bases between them. The CDR3 totals 13 residues. The CDR3 nucleotides are TGTGCCTGGATCGGGATTAACTCCTACGAGCAGTACTTC. Translation gives CAWIGINSYEQYF.

The chain combines TRBV12-3 or TRBV12-4 with TRBJ2-5, with D unresolved. The CDR3 is made up of 12 amino acids. Trimming took off 1 base at V and 7 bases at J, with 7 bases between the two ends. The CDR3 loop is CASSLGQMTQYF. The DNA of the CDR3 is TGTGCCAGCAGTTTAGGGCAGATGACCCAGTACTTC.

The chain carries TRBV10-3 and TRBJ2-7; 8 bases line up with TRBD2. The CDR3 length is 13 residues. Trimming at V came to 2 bases and at J to 5 bases, leaving 2 bases not matched to a gene. CDR1 is ENHRY, CDR2 SYGVKD, per germline. CDR3 protein: CAISEREGDEQYF. The CDR3 DNA follows: TGTGCCATCAGTGAGCGGGAGGGCGACGAGCAGTACTTC.

The chain carries TRBV5-1 and TRBJ1-1; tentatively, D is TRBD1 (6 bases). CDR3 size: 15 residues. Per the germline V gene, CDR1 is SGHRS and CDR2 is YFSETQ. V dropped 4 bases and J dropped 0 bases, with 13 bases sitting between them. For the CDR3, the DNA is TGCGCCAGCAGCCTGGAGGGGGTGATGAACACTGAAGCTTTCTTT. Amino acid sequence: CASSLEGVMNTEAFF.

The genes are TRBV7-2 and TRBJ2-1; tentatively, D is TRBD1 or TRBD2 (5 bases each). Between the trimmed V and J ends, which lost 3 bases and 6 bases, there was a span of 12 bases. Germline V gene lookup returns CDR1 SGHTA and CDR2 FQGNSA. The CDR3 spans 14 residues. CDR3 sequence: CASSLRSGPNEQFF. The CDR3 nucleotides read TGTGCCAGCAGCTTGCGTTCGGGACCCAATGAGCAGTTCTTC. Full variable domain (outside the CDR3, taken from reference TRBV7-2 and TRBJ2-1): GAGVSQSPSNKVTEKGKDVELRCDPISGHTALYWYRQSLGQGLEFLIYFQGNSAPDKSGLPSDRFSAERTGGSVSTLTIQRTQQEDSAVYLCASSLRSGPNEQFFGPGTRLTVL.

Many counts were recorded for this clonotype. The rearrangement uses TRBV5-6 and TRBJ2-5, with TRBD2 as a possible D gene (5 bases). The length of the CDR3 is 13 residues. V was clipped by 0 bases and J by 7 bases, with 10 bases between them. Germline-derived CDR1 and CDR2 are SGHDT and YYEEEE. The CDR3 DNA reads TGTGCCAGCAGCTTGGAACTAGAGGGGACCCAGTACTTC. Translated: CASSLELEGTQYF.

This clonotype was found a few times. The chain carries TRBV6-6 and TRBJ2-4; D call uncertain. Trimming stripped 8 bases from V and 7 bases from J, with 12 bases between. The CDR3 extends over 12 amino acids. The germline V gene has CDR1 MNHNY and CDR2 SVGAGI (reference sequence). CDR3: CASGPLYNIQYF. In DNA form, the CDR3 reads TGTGCCAGCGGGCCCCTCTATAACATTCAGTACTTC.